This entry lists 7 T cell receptor beta chains sequenced from one sample in a study of early T cells in non-severe SARS-CoV-2 infection. One entry per CDR3 protein, called by TCRdb with MiXCR from the 5' RACE reads. The sample contains some 30,000 distinct CDR3 sequences, approximately 2.9% of which appear only once. Material: whole blood. All receptors derive from an adult who was a healthcare worker with PCR-confirmed SARS-CoV-2 infection or an uninfected control (not recorded which).

This clonotype came up many times. The rearrangement uses TRBV7-8 and TRBJ2-7, with D tentatively TRBD1 or TRBD2 (5 bases each). The ends were cut back, 2 bases at V and 2 bases at J, with 16 bases in the middle. This CDR3 contains 16 residues. Germline V gene lookup returns CDR1 SGHVS and CDR2 FQNEAQ. CDR3 coding DNA: TGTGCCAGCAGCTTATCTTCCGGGACGGTAACCTACGAGCAGTACGTC. The encoded protein is CASSLSSGTVTYEQYV.

This clonotype was seen repeatedly, ten times or more. The rearrangement uses TRBV9 and TRBJ2-1; tentatively, D is TRBD2 (5 bases). Germline V CDR1 and CDR2: SGDLS, YYNGEE. The CDR3 is 14 amino acids. V lost 0 bases and J 9 bases, leaving 13 bases between the germline ends. The CDR3 sequence: CASSVVSGLSEQFF. CDR3 sequence (DNA): TGTGCCAGCAGCGTAGTTTCGGGATTGAGTGAGCAGTTCTTC. Using reference TRBV9 and TRBJ2-1 for the parts outside the CDR3, the full variable domain is DSGVTQTPKHLITATGQRVTLRCSPRSGDLSVYWYQQSLDQGLQFLIQYYNGEERAKGNILERFSAQQFPDLHSELNLSSLELGDSALYFCASSVVSGLSEQFFGPGTRLTVL.

This clonotype was recorded at least ten times. This sequence joins TRBV7-2 and TRBJ2-1; 14 nucleotides line up with TRBD2. This CDR3 has 15 residues. V lost 4 bases to trimming and J lost 12 bases; unmatched junction nucleotides: 8. Germline V gives CDR1 SGHTA, CDR2 FQGNSA. DNA of the CDR3: TGTGCCAGCAGCTCGACGACTAGCGGGGGGGCCCGGCAGTTCTTC. Protein sequence: CASSSTTSGGARQFF.

This clonotype was recorded a few times. The chain has TRBV29-1 and TRBJ1-1, with a tentative D call TRBD1 (5 bases). V lost 7 bases and J lost 4, with 16 bases in between. The CDR3 extends over 13 amino acids. Germline lookup yields CDR1 SQVTM and CDR2 ANQGSEA. CDR3 region: CSAETLQGTEAFF. In DNA form, the CDR3 reads TGCAGCGCCGAGACGCTTCAGGGCACTGAAGCTTTCTTT.

The table lists this clonotype with many counts. V and J are TRBV6-5 and TRBJ2-4, with D maybe TRBD2 (6 bases). Germline-derived CDR1 and CDR2 are MNHEY and SVGAGI. CDR3 length: 14 residues. V shed 0 bases and J shed 7 bases, with 10 bases lying between them. CDR3 sequence: CASSYSSGQNIQYF. Here the CDR3 DNA reads TGTGCCAGCAGTTACTCGAGCGGGCAGAACATTCAGTACTTC.

Judged by abundance, this clonotype is medium-sized. The V and J genes are TRBV10-1 and TRBJ1-1; D gene unclear. CDR3 length: 15 residues. V gave up 4 bases and J gave up 6 bases, with 18 bases separating them. CDR1 is WNHNN, CDR2 SYGVQD, per germline (reference sequence). The CDR3: CASSAGTHPLPEAFF. In DNA, the CDR3 is TGCGCCAGCAGTGCGGGAACCCACCCACTCCCTGAAGCTTTCTTT.

This clonotype was counted many times. The chain is built from TRBV5-1 and TRBJ1-1, with D possibly TRBD1 on 5 matching bases. Trimming took 3 bases from V and 6 from J, leaving 18 bases between them. Looked up from germline, CDR1 is SGHRS and CDR2 is YFSETQ. This CDR3 region has 15 residues. The CDR3 nucleotides are TGCGCCAGCAGCTGGGACGGACCCTCGAGAGCTGAAGCTTTCTTT. Translated, it gives CASSWDGPSRAEAFF.